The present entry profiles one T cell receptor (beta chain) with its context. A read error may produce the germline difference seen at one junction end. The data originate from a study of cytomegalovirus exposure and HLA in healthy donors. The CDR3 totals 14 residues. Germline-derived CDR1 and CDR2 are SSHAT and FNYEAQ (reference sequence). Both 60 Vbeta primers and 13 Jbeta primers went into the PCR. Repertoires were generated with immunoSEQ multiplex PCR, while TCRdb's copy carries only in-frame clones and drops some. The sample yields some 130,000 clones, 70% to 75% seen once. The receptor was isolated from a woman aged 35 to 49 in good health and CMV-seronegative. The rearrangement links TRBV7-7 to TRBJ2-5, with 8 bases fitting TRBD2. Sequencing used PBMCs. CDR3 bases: TGTGCTAGCAGCTTAGCGGGGCAGGGAGAGACCCAGTACTTC. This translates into CASSLAGQGETQYF.